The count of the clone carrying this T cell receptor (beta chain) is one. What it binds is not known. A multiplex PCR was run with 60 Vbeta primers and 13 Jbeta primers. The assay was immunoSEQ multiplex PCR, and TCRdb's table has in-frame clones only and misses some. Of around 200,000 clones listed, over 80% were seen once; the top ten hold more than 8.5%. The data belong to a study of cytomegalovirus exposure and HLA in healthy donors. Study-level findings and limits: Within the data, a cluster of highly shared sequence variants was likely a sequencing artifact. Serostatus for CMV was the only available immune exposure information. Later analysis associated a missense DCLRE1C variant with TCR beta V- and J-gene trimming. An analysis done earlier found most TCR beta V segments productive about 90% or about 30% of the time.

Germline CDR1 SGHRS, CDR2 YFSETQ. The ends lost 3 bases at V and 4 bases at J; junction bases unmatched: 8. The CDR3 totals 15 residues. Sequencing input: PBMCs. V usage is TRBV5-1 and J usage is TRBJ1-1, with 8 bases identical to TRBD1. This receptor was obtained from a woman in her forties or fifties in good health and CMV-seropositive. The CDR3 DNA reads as TGCGCCAGCAGCTGGAAGGACAGGGACGCCACTGAAGCTTTCTTT. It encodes CASSWKDRDATEAFF. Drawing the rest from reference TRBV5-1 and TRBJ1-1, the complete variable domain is KAGVTQTPRYLIKTRGQQVTLSCSPISGHRSVSWYQQTPGQGLQFLFEYFSETQRNKGNFPGRFSGRQFSNSRSEMNVSTLELGDSALYLCASSWKDRDATEAFFGQGTRLTVV.